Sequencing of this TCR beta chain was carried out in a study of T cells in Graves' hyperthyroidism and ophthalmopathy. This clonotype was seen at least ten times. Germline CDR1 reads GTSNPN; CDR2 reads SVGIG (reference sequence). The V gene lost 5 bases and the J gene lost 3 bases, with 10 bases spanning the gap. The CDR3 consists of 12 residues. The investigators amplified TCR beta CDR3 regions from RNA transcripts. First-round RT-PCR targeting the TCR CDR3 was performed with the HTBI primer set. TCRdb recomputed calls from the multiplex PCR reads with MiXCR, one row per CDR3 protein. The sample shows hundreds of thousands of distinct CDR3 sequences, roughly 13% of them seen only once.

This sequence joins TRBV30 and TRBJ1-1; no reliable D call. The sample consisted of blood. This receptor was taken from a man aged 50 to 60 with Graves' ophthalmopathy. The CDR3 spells CAWANWDTEAFF. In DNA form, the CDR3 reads TGTGCCTGGGCAAACTGGGACACTGAAGCTTTCTTT.